This T cell receptor (beta chain) derives from a study of regulatory T cells in long-lasting Graves disease (dated by TCRdb to about 2021). Regarding the research as a whole: To count as having persistent Graves' disease, a patient had to have received antithyroid drug treatment for over 5 years with TSH receptor autoantibodies remaining persistently positive. Peripheral blood TCR sequencing and RNA sequencing compared persistent Graves' disease patients with newly diagnosed Graves' disease patients. The study took place in China and was registered as a clinical trial. A total of about 33 samples underwent TCR sequencing, from around 13 patients with persistent Graves' disease and around 20 patients with newly diagnosed Graves' disease. In the clinical cohort, patients with persistent Graves' disease had used antithyroid drugs for an average of around 9.3 years. Paper-wide results and their limitations: The authors noted that the small sample size was a limitation that may lower accuracy. Preferential use of TRBV28, TRBJ1-2 and TRBJ2-5 was observed in persistent disease, whereas TRBV20-1 and TRBJ2-1 were favored in newly diagnosed disease. Compared with newly diagnosed patients, persistent Graves' disease patients had lower TCR Shannon entropy and fewer highly expanded clones, which suggests clonal expansion. Because the primary lesion, thyroid tissue, could not be accessed, the study looked at peripheral blood alone. Only the TCR beta chain was sequenced and analyzed. A larger number of public clonotypes was shared among persistent patients (over 2,500) than among newly diagnosed patients (roughly 930).

The time point label corresponds to: persistent/refractory GD, antithyroid drugs over 5 years with positive TRAb. For both TCR sequencing and RNA sequencing, RNA was extracted from PBMCs using TRIzol. Graves' disease was diagnosed according to American Thyroid Association guidelines. Patients were recruited from an endocrinology department in Xi'an, China. Each patient gave roughly 10 milliliters of peripheral blood, collected in an EDTA anticoagulant tube. Ficoll Paque Plus density gradient separation was used to isolate PBMCs, and no additional T cell sorting was done. An Agilent 2100 Bioanalyzer and agarose gel were used to assess RNA quality, and a NanoDrop 2000 was used to measure RNA concentration. Libraries were made using multiplex PCR. The sequencing machine was an Illumina HiSeq 4000. iRepertoire HTBI primers and Arm-PCR amplification of CDR3 regions were used to construct TCR beta libraries. Before sequencing, the PCR products went through gel purification. In the original analysis: Gene usage analysis of CDR3 amino acid clonotypes used the approximately 56 TRBV and about 13 TRBJ segments found across samples. COPE and FqMerger were used to merge filtered high-quality paired reads into contigs. BLAST was used to align contigs to IMGT TRBV, TRBD and TRBJ reference genes, with CDR3 defined following IMGT. Highly expanded clones were defined as clonotypes with a frequency above 0.1%. Shannon entropy was used to measure repertoire diversity, and the Gini coefficient was used to measure V-J evenness. A clonotype found in more than one individual was treated as public. TCRdb reran the public reads through fastp at Q25 and MiXCR, keeping productive beta chains. All rows with the same CDR3 protein become a single entry with the most common DNA and genes. The V and J calls come from TCRdb's annotation, not from the publication. This sample lists 700,000 or so distinct CDR3 sequences; 30% were detected once. 40% to 55% of the sample is held by the ten biggest clonotypes.

On this clonotype itself: The clone's antigen remains unknown. Qualities for individual bases were not recorded, and no much larger clone is one base off.

Reading the germline V gene (reference sequence) gives CDR1 LGHDT and CDR2 YNNKEL. Its CDR3 holds 14 amino acids, cysteine through phenylalanine. Solely the CDR3 DNA is kept, with 42 bases framed from the first base. V and J lose 2 bases and 9 bases, and a span of 11 bases separates them. Source: peripheral blood mononuclear cells (PBMCs), taken when the disease was refractory, from a patient treated with antithyroid drugs. The chain uses TRBV3-1 and TRBJ1-6, with no confidently assigned D gene. This TCR derives from a female donor with Graves disease. The base sequence is TGTGCCAGCAGCCAATCTACCGTTGGTTCACCCCTCCACTTT. Translated, this is CASSQSTVGSPLHF.